What follows is one TCR beta chain and its context. The antigen is undetermined. Per germline, CDR1 SGHTA and CDR2 FQGNSA. This CDR3 is 15 amino acids long. Losses at the gene ends were 4 bases for V and 7 bases for J; bases not matched to a gene: 9. 13 Jbeta primers and 60 Vbeta primers were used for the PCR. Original handling: There were 80 million or so unique TCR beta chains by a later count, and some 10 million of them were shared. The protocol was immunoSEQ multiplex PCR, while the TCRdb copy is restricted to in-frame clones and leaves out a portion. That table supplies the V and J calls and clone size; D and trimming were determined from the DNA. The repertoire holds tens of thousands of clones, with roughly 80% as singletons. The data stem from a study of cytomegalovirus exposure and HLA in healthy donors. Study observations and caveats: Roughly uniform sequencing depth across donors was assumed, possibly incorrectly. The later analysis indicated that the majority of CMV-associated TCR beta chains appeared HLA-restricted.

Sequencing used PBMCs. The V call is TRBV7-2, the J call TRBJ1-4; 7 bases line up with TRBD1. The TCR comes from a male donor in good health and CMV-seropositive. The CDR3 reads CASSSNRGEGEKLFF. CDR3 nucleotides: TGTGCCAGCAGCTCGAACAGGGGCGAAGGTGAAAAACTGTTTTTT.